These 3 T cell receptor beta chains share one sample of origin, sequenced in a study of CXCR3-negative and CXCR3-positive naive CD8 T cells. Study findings and constraints: Higher TRB CDR3 hydrophobicity marked CXCR3-positive naive cells relative to CXCR3-negative naive cells.

Preparation of TRB cDNA libraries relied on 5' RACE carrying UMI labels. TCRdb reprocessed the 5' RACE reads and stores each CDR3 protein as one record, lacking DNA. This sample's table reports 150,000 to 170,000 distinct CDR3 sequences. Antigen specificity for these receptors is unknown. The sequenced material came from naive CXCR3+ CD8+ T cells from blood. Subset indicated: CD45RO-CCR7+CD27+CD95- naive CD8+ T cells expressing CXCR3 (TNR3+). The receptors stem from a human donor in good health. Some clones in this sample may be carry-over from other donors' samples.

This chain connects TRBV20-1 to TRBJ1-1. This CDR3 comprises 12 residues. Germline CDR1 reads DFQATT; CDR2 reads SNEGSKA (reference sequence). The CDR3 loop reads CSAPEINTEAFF.

The chain carries TRBV9 and TRBJ2-1. This CDR3 contains 14 residues. Germline V gene sequence: CDR1 SGDLS, CDR2 YYNGEE. The CDR3 loop is CASSVEGTYNEQFF. The variable domain in full, completed from reference TRBV9 and TRBJ2-1, reads DSGVTQTPKHLITATGQRVTLRCSPRSGDLSVYWYQQSLDQGLQFLIQYYNGEERAKGNILERFSAQQFPDLHSELNLSSLELGDSALYFCASSVEGTYNEQFFGPGTRLTVL.

The rearrangement uses TRBV7-9 and TRBJ2-7; absent DNA, TCRdb's TRBD1 call cannot be checked. CDR3 size: 14 residues. Germline V lookup: CDR1 SEHNR, CDR2 FQNEAQ (reference sequence). The CDR3 spells CASSSPGQSYEQYF.